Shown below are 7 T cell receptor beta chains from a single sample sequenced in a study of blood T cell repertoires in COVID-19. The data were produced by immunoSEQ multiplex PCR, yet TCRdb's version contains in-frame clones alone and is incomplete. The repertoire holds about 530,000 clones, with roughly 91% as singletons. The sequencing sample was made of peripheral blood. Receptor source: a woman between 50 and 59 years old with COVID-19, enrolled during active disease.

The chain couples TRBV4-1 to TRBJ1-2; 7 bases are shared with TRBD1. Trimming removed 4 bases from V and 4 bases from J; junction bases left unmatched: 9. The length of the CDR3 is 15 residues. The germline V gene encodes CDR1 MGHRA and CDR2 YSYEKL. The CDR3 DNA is TGCGCCAGCAGCCCATCTTCGACAGGGACCTATGGCTACACCTTC. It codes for CASSPSSTGTYGYTF.

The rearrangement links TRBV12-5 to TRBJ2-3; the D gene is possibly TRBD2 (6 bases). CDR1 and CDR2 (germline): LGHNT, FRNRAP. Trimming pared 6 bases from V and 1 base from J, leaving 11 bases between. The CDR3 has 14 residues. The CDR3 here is CASGRSGGTDTQYF. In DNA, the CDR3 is TGTGCTAGTGGGCGCTCGGGGGGCACAGATACGCAGTATTTT.

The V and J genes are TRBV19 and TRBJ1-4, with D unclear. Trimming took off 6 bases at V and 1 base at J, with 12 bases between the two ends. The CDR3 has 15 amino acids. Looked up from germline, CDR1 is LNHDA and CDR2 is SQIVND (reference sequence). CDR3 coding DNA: TGTGCCAGTAGGTGGGCAGGATTAACTAATGAAAAACTGTTTTTT. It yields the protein CASRWAGLTNEKLFF. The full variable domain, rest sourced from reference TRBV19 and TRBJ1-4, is DGGITQSPKYLFRKEGQNVTLSCEQNLNHDAMYWYRQDPGQGLRLIYYSQIVNDFQKGDIAEGYSVSREKKESFPLTVTSAQKNPTAFYLCASRWAGLTNEKLFFGSGTQLSVL.

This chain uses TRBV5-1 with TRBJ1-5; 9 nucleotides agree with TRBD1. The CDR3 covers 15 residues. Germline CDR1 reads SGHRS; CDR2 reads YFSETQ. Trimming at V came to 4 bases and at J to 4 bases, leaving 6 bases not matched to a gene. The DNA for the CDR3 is TGCGCCAGCAGCCACGGCGGGACAGGGAATCAGCCCCAGCATTTT. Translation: CASSHGGTGNQPQHF.

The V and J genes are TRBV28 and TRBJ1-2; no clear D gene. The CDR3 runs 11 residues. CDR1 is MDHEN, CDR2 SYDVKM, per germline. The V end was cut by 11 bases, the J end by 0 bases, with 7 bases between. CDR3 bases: TGTGCCCTAGAGTCTAACTATGGCTACACCTTC. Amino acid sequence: CALESNYGYTF.

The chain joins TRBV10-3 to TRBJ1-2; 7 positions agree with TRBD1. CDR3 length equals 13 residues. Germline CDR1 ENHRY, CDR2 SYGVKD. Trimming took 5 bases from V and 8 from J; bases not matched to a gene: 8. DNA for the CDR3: TGTGCCATCAGTATCACAGGGGCTAGAGGCTACACCTTC. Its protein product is CAISITGARGYTF.

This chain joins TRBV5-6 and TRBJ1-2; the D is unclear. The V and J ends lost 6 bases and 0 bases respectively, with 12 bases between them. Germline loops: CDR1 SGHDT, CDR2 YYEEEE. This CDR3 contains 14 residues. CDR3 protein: CASTPTGANYGYTF. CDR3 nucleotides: TGTGCCAGCACCCCGACGGGAGCTAACTATGGCTACACCTTC.